A selection of T cell receptor beta chains follows, all from one sample in a study of spatial heterogeneity in lung cancer. TCRdb processed the 5' RACE reads anew with MiXCR; each CDR3 protein has one entry. The top ten hold less than 25% of the sample, which has around 98,000 distinct CDR3 sequences, just under 20% seen once. Sequenced here: PBMCs, sampled at follow-up. These receptor sequences come from a male donor with early-stage non-small cell lung cancer. The CDR3 runs from the conserved cysteine through the conserved F or W. The D gene is left open where the match is weak. Clone size is shown for a subset of rows, as once, few, many or a class of expanded clone.

CDR3 DNA	CDR3 protein	clone size	V gene	J gene	D gene
TGTGCCATCAGTGAGACCCCTTCTGGAGGGGCCAACGTCCTGACTTTC	CAISETPSGGANVLTF	-	TRBV10-3	TRBJ2-6	-
TGTGCCAGCAGCCGGGGCCGGGACAGCTCCTACGAGCAGTACTTC	CASSRGRDSSYEQYF	few	TRBV3-1	TRBJ2-7	TRBD1
TGTGCCAGCAGCTTAGCTACGGGAGCCCACAATGAGCAGTTCTTC	CASSLATGAHNEQFF	-	TRBV7-9	TRBJ2-1	-
TGTGCCAGCAGCCCCCTGACGGCCGGGGCGAATACGCAGTATTTT	CASSPLTAGANTQYF	-	TRBV3-1	TRBJ2-3	-
TGTGCCAGCTCACCACCGGGACTAGGGACCTACGAGCAGTACTTC	CASSPPGLGTYEQYF	-	TRBV18	TRBJ2-7	TRBD2
TGTGCCAGCAGCTTAGTAATCACGGAGACCCAGTACTTC	CASSLVITETQYF	-	TRBV7-2	TRBJ2-5	-
TGTGCCAGCAGCGCGGGGACCTACGAGCAGTACTTC	CASSAGTYEQYF	-	TRBV25-1	TRBJ2-7	-
TGTGCCAGCAGCTTAGTAGGAAATGGACACGAGCAGTACTTC	CASSLVGNGHEQYF	-	TRBV7-2	TRBJ2-7	-
TGTGCCAGCAGCCTCCGCAGACCTAGGGGGCCTGACGGGGAGCTGTTTTTT	CASSLRRPRGPDGELFF	many	TRBV11-2	TRBJ2-2	TRBD1
TGTGCCAGCTCACCCGGGGTGAACACTGAAGCTTTCTTT	CASSPGVNTEAFF	-	TRBV12-3/TRBV12-4	TRBJ1-1	-
TGTGCCAGCAGTCTGCTGGGCCGAAGCTCCTACAATGAGCAGTTCTTC	CASSLLGRSSYNEQFF	-	TRBV2	TRBJ2-1	-
TGTGCCAGCAGCTTGGACGGTAGCACAGATACGCAGTATTTT	CASSLDGSTDTQYF	-	TRBV7-2	TRBJ2-3	-
TGTGCCAGCAGTCGAAACCGGGGACAGTTAAGCACTGAAGCTTTCTTT	CASSRNRGQLSTEAFF	-	TRBV6-5	TRBJ1-1	TRBD1
TGTGCCAGCAGTACGAACAGGGGAGCGGGCACTGAAGCTTTCTTT	CASSTNRGAGTEAFF	few	TRBV6-5	TRBJ1-1	TRBD1
TGTGCCACCAGCCAACCTACAGGGGACACAGATACGCAGTATTTT	CATSQPTGDTDTQYF	few	TRBV24-1	TRBJ2-3	TRBD1
TGCGCCAGCAGCCAAGATGATGGGTCTAACTATGGCTACACCTTC	CASSQDDGSNYGYTF	many	TRBV4-3	TRBJ1-2	-
TGCAGCGTTGCACACCAGATAGAGACCCAGTACTTC	CSVAHQIETQYF	-	TRBV29-1	TRBJ2-5	-
TGCGCCAGCAGCCAAGATCCGGGCTCCTCCACAGACACCGGGGAGCTGTTTTTT	CASSQDPGSSTDTGELFF	-	TRBV4-3	TRBJ2-2	-
TGTGCCAGCTCACGAGGCCGACAGGGAGCTAACTATGGCTACACCTTC	CASSRGRQGANYGYTF	few	TRBV18	TRBJ1-2	TRBD1
TGTGCCAGCAGCGAAGGGGCGAACACCGGGGAGCTGTTTTTT	CASSEGANTGELFF	-	TRBV7-8	TRBJ2-2	-
TGTGCCAGCAGGCAGGGGGGGGGCCACGAGCAGTACTTC	CASRQGGGHEQYF	-	TRBV6-5	TRBJ2-7	-
TGTGCCAGCTCCTCCGGACTCAGGGGAGGCACTGAAGCTTTCTTT	CASSSGLRGGTEAFF	-	TRBV18	TRBJ1-1	-
TGCGCCAGCAGTGACTCCCCCGGCGGGGGCACAGATACGCAGTATTTT	CASSDSPGGGTDTQYF	few	TRBV10-1	TRBJ2-3	-
TGTGCCAGCAGCTTAGCTCCCTTCTCCTACAATGAGCAGTTCTTC	CASSLAPFSYNEQFF	-	TRBV7-2	TRBJ2-1	-
TGCAGTGCTAGAAAAAGGGATCCAGACACCGGGGAGCTGTTTTTT	CSARKRDPDTGELFF	many	TRBV20-1	TRBJ2-2	-
TGTGCCAGCAGCTCCACTAGCGGGAGTATTTACGAGCAGTACTTC	CASSSTSGSIYEQYF	many	TRBV5-4	TRBJ2-7	TRBD2
TGTGCCAGCAGCTTAGATTATCGGGGGAATGAGCAGTTCTTC	CASSLDYRGNEQFF	-	TRBV7-6	TRBJ2-1	-
TGTGCCACCAGCAGAGATCACGCCTTCCGGGGCGCGGAGACCCAGTACTTC	CATSRDHAFRGAETQYF	-	TRBV15	TRBJ2-5	-
TGTGCCAGCAGCTTCAACAGGGGCCAAGAGACCCAGTACTTC	CASSFNRGQETQYF	-	TRBV7-2	TRBJ2-5	TRBD1